This T cell receptor (beta chain) emerged from a study of T cell changes during pregnancy in multiple sclerosis. The germline gives CDR1 LNHDA, CDR2 SQIVND (reference sequence). V shed 1 base and J shed 6 bases, with 10 bases lying between them. This CDR3 spans 14 amino acids. Sequencing was performed with immunoSEQ multiplex PCR; in TCRdb, only in-frame clones are kept and a portion is missing. The data hold tens of thousands of clones, with approximately 90% observed a single time. The starting material was peripheral blood, obtained before pregnancy. The V call is TRBV19, the J call TRBJ1-5; possibly TRBD1 for D (6 bases). The TCR originated in a female donor with multiple sclerosis, enrolled in a pregnancy study. The CDR3 reads CASSIASRGQPQHF. CDR3 nucleotides: TGTGCCAGTAGTATAGCTAGCAGGGGTCAGCCCCAGCATTTT. Filled out from reference TRBV19 and TRBJ1-5, the complete variable domain reads DGGITQSPKYLFRKEGQNVTLSCEQNLNHDAMYWYRQDPGQGLRLIYYSQIVNDFQKGDIAEGYSVSREKKESFPLTVTSAQKNPTAFYLCASSIASRGQPQHFGDGTRLSIL.